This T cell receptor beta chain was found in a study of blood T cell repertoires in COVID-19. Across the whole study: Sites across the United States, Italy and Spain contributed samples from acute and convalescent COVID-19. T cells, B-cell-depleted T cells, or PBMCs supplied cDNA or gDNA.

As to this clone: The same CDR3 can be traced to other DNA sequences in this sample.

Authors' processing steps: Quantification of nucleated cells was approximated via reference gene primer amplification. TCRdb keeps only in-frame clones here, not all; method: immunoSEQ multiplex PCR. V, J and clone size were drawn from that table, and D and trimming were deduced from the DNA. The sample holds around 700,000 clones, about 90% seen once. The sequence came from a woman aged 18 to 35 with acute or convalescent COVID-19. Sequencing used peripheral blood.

CDR3 sequence reads: CASSLALAGGTDTQYF. The CDR3 nucleotides are TGTGCCAGCAGCTTAGCCCTAGCGGGGGGCACAGATACGCAGTATTTT. The V gene is TRBV7-2, the J gene TRBJ2-3; 10 bases are a match to TRBD2. The J segment lost 1 base and the V segment lost 0 bases, leaving 1 base of the junction unmatched. CDR1 is SGHTA, CDR2 FQGNSA, per germline. The CDR3 runs 16 residues.